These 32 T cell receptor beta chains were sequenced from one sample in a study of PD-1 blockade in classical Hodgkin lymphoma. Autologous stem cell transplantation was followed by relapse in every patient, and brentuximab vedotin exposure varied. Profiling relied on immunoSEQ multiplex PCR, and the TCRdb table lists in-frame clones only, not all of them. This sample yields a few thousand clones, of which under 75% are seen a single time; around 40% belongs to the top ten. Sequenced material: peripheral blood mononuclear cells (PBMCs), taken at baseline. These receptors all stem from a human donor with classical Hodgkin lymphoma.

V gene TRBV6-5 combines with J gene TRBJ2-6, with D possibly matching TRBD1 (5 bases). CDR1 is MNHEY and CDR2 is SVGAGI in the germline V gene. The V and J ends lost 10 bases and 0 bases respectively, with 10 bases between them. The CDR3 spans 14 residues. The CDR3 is CATQGRSGANVLTF. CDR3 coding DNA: TGTGCCACCCAGGGCCGCTCTGGGGCCAACGTCCTGACTTTC.

The CDR3 coding sequence is TGTGCCAGCAGCTTAGCCGGGACGGGGGAGCAGTACTTC. This codes for CASSLAGTGEQYF. The rearrangement links TRBV7-3 to TRBJ2-7; D is perhaps TRBD1 or TRBD2 (5 bases each). Germline V CDR1 and CDR2: SGHTA, FQGTGA. Trimming removed 2 bases from V and 7 bases from J, with 12 bases in between. This CDR3 region has 13 residues.

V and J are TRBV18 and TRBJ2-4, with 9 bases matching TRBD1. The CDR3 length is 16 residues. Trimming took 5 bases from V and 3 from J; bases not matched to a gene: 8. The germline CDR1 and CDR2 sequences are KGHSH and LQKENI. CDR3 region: CASSLDRGHRKNIQYF. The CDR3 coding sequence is TGTGCCAGCTCATTGGACAGGGGACACCGCAAAAACATTCAGTACTTC.

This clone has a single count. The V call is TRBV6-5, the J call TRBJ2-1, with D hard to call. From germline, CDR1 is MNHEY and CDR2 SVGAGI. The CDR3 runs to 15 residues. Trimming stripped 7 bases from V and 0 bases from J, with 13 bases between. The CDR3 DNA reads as TGTGCCAGCATGAATGGCCAGCTCTCCTACAATGAGCAGTTCTTC. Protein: CASMNGQLSYNEQFF.

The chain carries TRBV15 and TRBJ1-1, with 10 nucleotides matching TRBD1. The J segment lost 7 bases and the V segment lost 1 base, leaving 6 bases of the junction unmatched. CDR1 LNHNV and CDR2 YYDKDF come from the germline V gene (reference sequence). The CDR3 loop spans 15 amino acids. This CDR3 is CATSRGQGAMDEAFF. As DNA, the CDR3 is TGTGCCACCAGCAGAGGACAGGGGGCGATGGATGAAGCTTTCTTT.

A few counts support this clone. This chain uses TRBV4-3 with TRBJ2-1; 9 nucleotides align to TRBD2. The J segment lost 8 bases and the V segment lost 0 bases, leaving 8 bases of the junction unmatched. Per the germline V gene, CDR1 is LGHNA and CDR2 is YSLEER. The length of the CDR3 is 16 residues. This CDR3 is CASSQETGGGAHEQFF. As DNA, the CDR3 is TGCGCCAGCAGCCAAGAAACGGGCGGGGGGGCACATGAGCAGTTCTTC.

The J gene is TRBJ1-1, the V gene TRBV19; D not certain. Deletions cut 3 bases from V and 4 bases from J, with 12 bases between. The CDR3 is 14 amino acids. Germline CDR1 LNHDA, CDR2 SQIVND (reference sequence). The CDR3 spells CASSMGWTGTEAFF. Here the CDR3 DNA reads TGTGCCAGTAGTATGGGGTGGACGGGCACTGAAGCTTTCTTT.

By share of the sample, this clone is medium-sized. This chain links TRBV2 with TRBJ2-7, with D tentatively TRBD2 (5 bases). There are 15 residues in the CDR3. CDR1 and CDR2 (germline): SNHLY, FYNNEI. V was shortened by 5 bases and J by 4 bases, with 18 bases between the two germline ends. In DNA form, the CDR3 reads TGTGCCAGCAGTCCCGACGGAGGATATCGGTACGAGCAGTACTTC. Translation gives CASSPDGGYRYEQYF. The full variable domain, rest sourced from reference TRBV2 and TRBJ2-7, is EPEVTQTPSHQVTQMGQEVILRCVPISNHLYFYWYRQILGQKVEFLVSFYNNEISEKSEIFDDQFSVERPDGSNFTLKIRSTKLEDSAMYFCASSPDGGYRYEQYFGPGTRLTVT.

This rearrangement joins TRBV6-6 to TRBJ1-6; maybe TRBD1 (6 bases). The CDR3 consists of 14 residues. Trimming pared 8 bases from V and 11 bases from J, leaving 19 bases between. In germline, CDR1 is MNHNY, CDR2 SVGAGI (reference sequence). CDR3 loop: CASGIQGRQTPLHF. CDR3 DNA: TGTGCCAGCGGCATACAGGGAAGGCAGACACCCCTCCACTTT.

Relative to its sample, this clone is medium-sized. In DNA form, the CDR3 reads TGCAGCGTTGAGTTGCAGGCCCAGAGGTTGGGGGCCCAGTACTTC. Its protein product is CSVELQAQRLGAQYF. This chain uses TRBV29-1 with TRBJ2-5; D is perhaps TRBD1 or TRBD2 (5 bases each). The ends were cut back, 3 bases at V and 9 bases at J, with 23 bases in the middle. The CDR3 totals 15 residues. Germline V gene data show CDR1 as SQVTM and CDR2 as ANQGSEA.

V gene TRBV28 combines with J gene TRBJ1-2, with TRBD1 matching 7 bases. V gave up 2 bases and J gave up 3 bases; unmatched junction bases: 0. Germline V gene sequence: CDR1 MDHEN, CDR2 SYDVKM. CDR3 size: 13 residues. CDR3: CASSLGTDYGYTF. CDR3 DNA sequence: TGTGCCAGCAGTTTAGGGACAGACTATGGCTACACCTTC.

The CDR3 protein is CASSRDRGNSPLHF. CDR3 sequence (DNA): TGTGCCAGCAGCCGGGACAGGGGAAATTCACCCCTCCACTTT. The gene calls are TRBV7-8 and TRBJ1-6, with 10 bases aligning to TRBD1. Germline CDR1 reads SGHVS; CDR2 reads FQNEAQ. CDR3 length: 14 amino acids. V gave up 5 bases and J gave up 7 bases; unmatched junction bases: 2.

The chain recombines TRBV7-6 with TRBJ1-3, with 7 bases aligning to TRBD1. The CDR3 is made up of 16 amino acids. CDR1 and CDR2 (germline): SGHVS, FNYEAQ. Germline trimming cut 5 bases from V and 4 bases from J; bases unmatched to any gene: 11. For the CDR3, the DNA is TGTGCCAGCAGCCCCCAGACAGGGCGGGCCGGAAACACCATATATTTT. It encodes CASSPQTGRAGNTIYF. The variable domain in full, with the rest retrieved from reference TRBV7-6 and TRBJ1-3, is GAGVSQSPRYKVTKRGQDVALRCDPISGHVSLYWYRQALGQGPEFLTYFNYEAQQDKSGLPNDRFSAERPEGSISTLTIQRTEQRDSAMYRCASSPQTGRAGNTIYFGEGSWLTVV.

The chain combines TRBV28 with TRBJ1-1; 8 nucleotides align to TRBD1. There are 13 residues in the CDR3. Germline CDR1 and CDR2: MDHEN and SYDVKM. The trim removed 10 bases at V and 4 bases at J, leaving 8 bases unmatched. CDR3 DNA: TGTGCCATCCAGGGGGCGCTGGGCACTGAAGCTTTCTTT. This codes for CAIQGALGTEAFF. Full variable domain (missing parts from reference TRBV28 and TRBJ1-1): DVKVTQSSRYLVKRTGEKVFLECVQDMDHENMFWYRQDPGLGLRLIYFSYDVKMKEKGDIPEGYSVSREKKERFSLILESASTNQTSMYLCAIQGALGTEAFFGQGTRLTVV.

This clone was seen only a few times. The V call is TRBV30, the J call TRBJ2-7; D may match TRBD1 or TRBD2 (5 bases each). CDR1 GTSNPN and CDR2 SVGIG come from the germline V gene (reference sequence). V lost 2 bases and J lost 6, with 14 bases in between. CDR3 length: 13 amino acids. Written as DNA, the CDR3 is TGTGCCTGGAGTAGAGGGGCGCTGGGCGAGCAGTACTTC. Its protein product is CAWSRGALGEQYF.

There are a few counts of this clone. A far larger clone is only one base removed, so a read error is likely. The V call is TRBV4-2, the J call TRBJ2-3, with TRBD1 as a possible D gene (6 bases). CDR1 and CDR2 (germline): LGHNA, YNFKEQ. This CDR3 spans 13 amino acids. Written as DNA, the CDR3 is TGTGCCAGCACCCAAGGGGGTGTGGATACGCAGTATTTT. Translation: CASTQGGVDTQYF.

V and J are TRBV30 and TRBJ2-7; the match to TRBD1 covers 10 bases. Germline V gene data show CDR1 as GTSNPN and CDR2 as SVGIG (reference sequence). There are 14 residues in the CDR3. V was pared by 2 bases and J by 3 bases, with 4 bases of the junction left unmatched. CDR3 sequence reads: CAWSTGQGNYEQYF. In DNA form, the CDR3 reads TGTGCCTGGAGTACGGGACAGGGGAACTACGAGCAGTACTTC.

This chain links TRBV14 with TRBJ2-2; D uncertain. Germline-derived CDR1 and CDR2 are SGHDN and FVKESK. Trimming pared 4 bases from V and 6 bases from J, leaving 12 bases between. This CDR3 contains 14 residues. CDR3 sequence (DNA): TGTGCCAGCAGCCCCGCTTTCGGCCCCGGGGAGCTGTTTTTT. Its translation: CASSPAFGPGELFF.

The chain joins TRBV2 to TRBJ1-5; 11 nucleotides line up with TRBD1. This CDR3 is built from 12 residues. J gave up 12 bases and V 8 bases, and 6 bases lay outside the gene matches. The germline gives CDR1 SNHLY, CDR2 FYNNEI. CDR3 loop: CASLGDRGIQHF. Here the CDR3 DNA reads TGTGCCAGCCTGGGGGACAGGGGGATCCAGCATTTT.

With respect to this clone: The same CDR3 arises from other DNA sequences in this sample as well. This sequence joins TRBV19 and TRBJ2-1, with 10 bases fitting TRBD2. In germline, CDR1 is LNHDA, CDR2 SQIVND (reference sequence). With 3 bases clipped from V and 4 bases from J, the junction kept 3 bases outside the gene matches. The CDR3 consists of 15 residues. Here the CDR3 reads CASSITSGAYNEQFF. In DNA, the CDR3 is TGTGCCAGTAGTATTACTAGCGGGGCGTACAATGAGCAGTTCTTC. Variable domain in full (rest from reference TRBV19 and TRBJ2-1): DGGITQSPKYLFRKEGQNVTLSCEQNLNHDAMYWYRQDPGQGLRLIYYSQIVNDFQKGDIAEGYSVSREKKESFPLTVTSAQKNPTAFYLCASSITSGAYNEQFFGPGTRLTVL.

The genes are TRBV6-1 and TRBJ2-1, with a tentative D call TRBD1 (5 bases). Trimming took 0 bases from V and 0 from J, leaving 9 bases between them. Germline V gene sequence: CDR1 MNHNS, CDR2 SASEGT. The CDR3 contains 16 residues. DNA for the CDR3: TGTGCCAGCAGTGAAGCGCAGGGTATCTCCTACAATGAGCAGTTCTTC. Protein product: CASSEAQGISYNEQFF.

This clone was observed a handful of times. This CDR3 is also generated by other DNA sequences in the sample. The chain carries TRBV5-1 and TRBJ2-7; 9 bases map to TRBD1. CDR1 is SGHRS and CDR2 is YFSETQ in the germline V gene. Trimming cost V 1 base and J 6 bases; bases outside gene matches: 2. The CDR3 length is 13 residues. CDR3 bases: TGCGCCAGCAGCTTGAGGACAGGGGCCGAGCAGTACTTC. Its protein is CASSLRTGAEQYF.

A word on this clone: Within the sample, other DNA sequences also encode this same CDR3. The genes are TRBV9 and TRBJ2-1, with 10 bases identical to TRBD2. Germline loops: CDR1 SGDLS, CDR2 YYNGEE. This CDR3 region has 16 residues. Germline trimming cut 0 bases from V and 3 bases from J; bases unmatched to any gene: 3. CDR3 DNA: TGTGCCAGCAGCGTAGGGCTAGCGGGAGTCTACAATGAGCAGTTCTTC. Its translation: CASSVGLAGVYNEQFF.

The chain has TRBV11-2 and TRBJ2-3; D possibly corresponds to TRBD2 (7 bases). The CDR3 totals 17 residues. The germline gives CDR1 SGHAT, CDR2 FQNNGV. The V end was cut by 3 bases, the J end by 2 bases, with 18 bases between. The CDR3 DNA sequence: TGTGCCAGCAGCTTGAGGGGGGGCGGTGACCCCACAGATACGCAGTATTTT. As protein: CASSLRGGGDPTDTQYF. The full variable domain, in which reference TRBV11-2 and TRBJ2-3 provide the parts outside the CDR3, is EAGVAQSPRYKIIEKRQSVAFWCNPISGHATLYWYQQILGQGPKLLIQFQNNGVVDDSQLPKDRFSAERLKGVDSTLKIQPAKLEDSAVYLCASSLRGGGDPTDTQYFGPGTRLTVL.

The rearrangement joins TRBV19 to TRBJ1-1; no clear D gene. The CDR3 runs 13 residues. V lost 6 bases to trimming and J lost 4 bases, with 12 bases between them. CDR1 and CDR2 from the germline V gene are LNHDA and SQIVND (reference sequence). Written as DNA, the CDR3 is TGTGCCAGTAGCGCGGACCGGGGCACTGAAGCTTTCTTT. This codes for CASSADRGTEAFF.

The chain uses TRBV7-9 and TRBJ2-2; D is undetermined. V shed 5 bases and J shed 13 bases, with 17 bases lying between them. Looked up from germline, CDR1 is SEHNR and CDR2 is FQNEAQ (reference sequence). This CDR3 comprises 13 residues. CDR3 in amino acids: CASSHRMSPGLFF. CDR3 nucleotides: TGTGCCAGCAGCCATCGCATGAGTCCGGGGCTGTTTTTT. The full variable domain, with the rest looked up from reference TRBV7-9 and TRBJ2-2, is DTGVSQNPRHKITKRGQNVTFRCDPISEHNRLYWYRQTLGQGPEFLTYFQNEAQLEKSRLLSDRFSAERPKGSFSTLEIQRTEQGDSAMYLCASSHRMSPGLFFGEGSRLTVL.

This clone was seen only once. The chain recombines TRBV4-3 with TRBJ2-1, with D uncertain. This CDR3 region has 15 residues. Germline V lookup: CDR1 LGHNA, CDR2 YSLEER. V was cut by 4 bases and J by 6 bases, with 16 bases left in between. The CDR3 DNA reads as TGCGCCAGCAGCCTAAGCAACGGGCCCCGCAATGAGCAGTTCTTC. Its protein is CASSLSNGPRNEQFF.

The CDR3 DNA reads as TGTGCCAGCAGCTCGTTGGACCTGAGCTCTGGGGCCAACGTCCTGACTTTC. Protein product: CASSSLDLSSGANVLTF. This chain links TRBV5-6 with TRBJ2-6; D is uncertain. CDR3 size: 17 residues. V was shortened by 3 bases and J by 0 bases, with 13 bases between the two germline ends. Germline V gene sequence: CDR1 SGHDT, CDR2 YYEEEE.

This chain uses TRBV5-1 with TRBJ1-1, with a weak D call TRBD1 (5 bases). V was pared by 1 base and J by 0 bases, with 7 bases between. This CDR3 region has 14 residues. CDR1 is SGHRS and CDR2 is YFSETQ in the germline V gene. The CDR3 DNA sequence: TGCGCCAGCAGCTTGACAGGCTTGAACACTGAAGCTTTCTTT. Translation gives CASSLTGLNTEAFF.

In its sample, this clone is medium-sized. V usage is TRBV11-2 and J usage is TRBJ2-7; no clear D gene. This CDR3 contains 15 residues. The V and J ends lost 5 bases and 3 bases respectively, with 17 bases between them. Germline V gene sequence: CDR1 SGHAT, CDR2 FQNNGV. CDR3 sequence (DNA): TGTGCCAGCAGCCCCGGGCGTCGGGTCGACTACGAGCAGTACTTC. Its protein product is CASSPGRRVDYEQYF.

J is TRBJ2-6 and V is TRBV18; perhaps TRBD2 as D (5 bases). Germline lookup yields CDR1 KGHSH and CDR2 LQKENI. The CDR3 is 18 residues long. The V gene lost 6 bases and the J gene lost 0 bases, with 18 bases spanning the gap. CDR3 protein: CASSLSRTGNSGANVLTF. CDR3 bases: TGTGCCAGCTCCCTTAGTCGGACTGGGAACTCTGGGGCCAACGTCCTGACTTTC.

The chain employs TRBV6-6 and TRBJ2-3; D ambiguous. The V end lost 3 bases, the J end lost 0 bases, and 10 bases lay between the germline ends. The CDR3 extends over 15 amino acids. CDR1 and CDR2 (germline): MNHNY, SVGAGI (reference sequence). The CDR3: CASSYELRSTDTQYF. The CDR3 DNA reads TGTGCCAGCAGTTATGAATTGCGTAGCACAGATACGCAGTATTTT.